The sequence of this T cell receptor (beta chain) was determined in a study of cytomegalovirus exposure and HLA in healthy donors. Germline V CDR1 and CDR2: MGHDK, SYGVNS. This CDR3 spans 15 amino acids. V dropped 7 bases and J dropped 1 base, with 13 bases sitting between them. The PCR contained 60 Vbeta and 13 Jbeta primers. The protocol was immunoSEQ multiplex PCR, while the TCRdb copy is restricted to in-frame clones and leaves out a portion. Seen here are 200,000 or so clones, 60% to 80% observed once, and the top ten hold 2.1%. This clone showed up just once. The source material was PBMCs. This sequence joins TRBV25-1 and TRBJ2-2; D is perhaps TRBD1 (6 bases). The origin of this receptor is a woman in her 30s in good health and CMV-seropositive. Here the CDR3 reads CASTRKTGNTGELFF. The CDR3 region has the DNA TGTGCCAGCACCCGAAAGACAGGGAACACCGGGGAGCTGTTTTTT.